These 5 T cell receptor beta chains originate from one sample sequenced in a study of identical twins. TCRdb called the 5' RACE reads again in MiXCR, with one record for every CDR3 protein. This table has 750,000 to 950,000 distinct CDR3 sequences, 12% appearing once. This same sample was also part of a study on yellow fever vaccine responses in identical twins.

The specimen sequenced was PBMCs. Every receptor here comes from a woman aged 18-29 years in good health.

This clonotype has more than one count but fewer than ten. The chain uses TRBV12-3 or TRBV12-4 and TRBJ2-2; D ambiguous. The V end lost 6 bases, the J end lost 8 bases, and 7 bases lay between the germline ends. This CDR3 contains 11 residues. The DNA of the CDR3 is TGTGCCAGCAGCAAATGGGGGGAGCTGTTTTTT. It yields the protein CASSKWGELFF.

This clonotype came up many times. The rearrangement links TRBV12-3 or TRBV12-4 to TRBJ2-5; TRBD2 matches 12 bases. Trimming took 9 bases from V and 4 from J; bases not matched to a gene: 18. The CDR3 has 18 residues. The CDR3 here is CASQKRSSGGALIETQYF. Written as DNA, the CDR3 is TGTGCCAGTCAGAAAAGGTCTAGCGGGGGGGCTTTAATAGAGACCCAGTACTTC.

This clonotype was detected once. J is TRBJ2-1 and V is TRBV7-2, with D perhaps TRBD2 (5 bases). Germline V gene data show CDR1 as SGHTA and CDR2 as FQGNSA. V was trimmed by 4 bases and J by 11 bases, leaving 18 bases between them. The CDR3 is 14 residues long. CDR3 amino acids: CASSSSLGVVQQFF. For the CDR3, the DNA is TGTGCCAGCAGCTCTAGCTTGGGAGTGGTGCAGCAGTTCTTC.

This clonotype was observed a few times. The chain carries TRBV3-1 and TRBJ2-6, with 12 bases aligning to TRBD1. The J segment lost 2 bases and the V segment lost 5 bases, leaving 7 bases of the junction unmatched. The CDR3 extends over 18 amino acids. CDR1 LGHDT and CDR2 YNNKEL come from the germline V gene (reference sequence). CDR3 region: CASSTRGQGATGANVLTF. CDR3 bases: TGTGCCAGCAGCACCCGGGGACAGGGGGCTACTGGGGCCAACGTCCTGACTTTC.

This chain connects TRBV9 to TRBJ2-1, with unresolved D. CDR1 is SGDLS and CDR2 is YYNGEE in the germline V gene. This CDR3 contains 15 residues. V dropped 0 bases and J dropped 7 bases, with 14 bases sitting between them. The CDR3 loop reads CASSVGPPVGNEQFF. CDR3 DNA sequence: TGTGCCAGCAGCGTAGGTCCACCCGTGGGTAATGAGCAGTTCTTC.